This T cell receptor (beta chain) was obtained from a study of shared clonotypes between healthy human individuals. In the sorted-subset replicate PCRs, 200 ng DNA, 30,000 or so T cell genomes, was used. Authors' methods: ImmunoSEQ output held junction-only sequences without quality scores, so filtering differed. The protocol was immunoSEQ multiplex PCR, while the TCRdb copy is restricted to in-frame clones and leaves out a portion. V, J and clone size reflect that table, while D and trimming were determined from the DNA. The sample shows hundreds of thousands of clones, 85% to 95% of them seen only once. The CDR3 is made up of 15 amino acids. CDR1 PRHDT and CDR2 FYEKMQ come from the germline V gene (reference sequence). The ends were cut back, 4 bases at V and 2 bases at J, with 15 bases in the middle. CD45RO-negative cells were positively selected for CCR7, leaving out terminally differentiated effector memory CD45RA+ cells.

Findings and caveats of the study: In general, naive subsets displayed greater estimated richness than memory subsets did. Several donors shared approximately 5% of their naive CD4 clonotypes.

As for this clone: Its antigen remains unidentified.

V is TRBV13 and J is TRBJ2-7; tentatively, D is TRBD1 (5 bases). The sequence was collected from a woman in her 30s in good health. The sample consisted of naive CD8+ T cells sorted from blood. The CDR3 reads CASSSSDTQTYEQYF. CDR3 nucleotide sequence: TGTGCCAGCAGCTCGTCGGACACTCAAACCTACGAGCAGTACTTC.